The 10 T cell receptor beta chains given below trace back to one sample, sequenced in a study of blood T cell repertoires in COVID-19. Clones were sequenced by immunoSEQ multiplex PCR, and TCRdb holds only the in-frame ones, with some missing. The sample records some 100,000 clones, approximately 90% being singletons. Sequencing input: peripheral blood. The source of these receptors is a human donor with acute or convalescent COVID-19. The donor label of this sample is uncertain.

This rearrangement joins TRBV29-1 to TRBJ2-2, with 8 bases lining up with TRBD2. V was pared by 0 bases and J by 0 bases, with 9 bases of the junction left unmatched. Germline values: CDR1 SQVTM, CDR2 ANQGSEA. The CDR3 consists of 18 residues. In nucleotides, the CDR3 is TGCAGCGTTGAAGACACTCCGGGACTAGAATCGAACACCGGGGAGCTGTTTTTT. This sequence encodes CSVEDTPGLESNTGELFF.

The chain has TRBV7-6 and TRBJ2-5, with 7 bases aligning to TRBD2. This CDR3 is built from 17 residues. In germline, CDR1 is SGHVS, CDR2 FNYEAQ. V gave up 1 base and J gave up 0 bases; unmatched junction bases: 8. The CDR3 region is CASSLESASGDQETQYF. CDR3 coding DNA: TGTGCCAGCAGCTTAGAGTCAGCCAGCGGGGACCAAGAGACCCAGTACTTC. The entire variable domain, with the rest obtained from reference TRBV7-6 and TRBJ2-5, is as follows: GAGVSQSPRYKVTKRGQDVALRCDPISGHVSLYWYRQALGQGPEFLTYFNYEAQQDKSGLPNDRFSAERPEGSISTLTIQRTEQRDSAMYRCASSLESASGDQETQYFGPGTRLLVL.

This chain connects TRBV29-1 to TRBJ2-7; D perhaps matches TRBD1 (7 bases). Deletions cut 6 bases from V and 7 bases from J, with 16 bases between. Germline V lookup: CDR1 SQVTM, CDR2 ANQGSEA. This CDR3 comprises 12 residues. As DNA, the CDR3 is TGCAGCGTAGACAGGGAAGGAGGGGAGCAGTACTTC. Amino acid sequence: CSVDREGGEQYF.

This clone appeared a single time. The chain joins TRBV4-1 to TRBJ2-1, with 8 positions matching TRBD1. The germline CDR1 and CDR2 sequences are MGHRA and YSYEKL. CDR3 size: 16 residues. Losses at the gene ends were 3 bases for V and 7 bases for J; bases not matched to a gene: 11. CDR3 sequence reads: CASSHRVTGGRNEQFF. The CDR3 region has the DNA TGCGCCAGCAGCCATAGGGTAACAGGGGGAAGGAATGAGCAGTTCTTC.

V is TRBV20-1 and J is TRBJ2-7; TRBD1 matches at 11 bases. V lost 3 bases, J lost 6 bases, and 7 bases stayed unmatched. CDR1 is DFQATT, CDR2 SNEGSKA, per germline (reference sequence). The CDR3 has 14 amino acids. Here the CDR3 reads CSASNWTGGAEQYF. Written as DNA, the CDR3 is TGCAGTGCTAGTAATTGGACAGGGGGCGCCGAGCAGTACTTC.

Written as DNA, the CDR3 is TGTGCCTCTAAGGATCAGAGAGGACTAGCCGCCGGGGAGCTGTTTTTT. Translation gives CASKDQRGLAAGELFF. The chain employs TRBV10-3 and TRBJ2-2; 8 nucleotides agree with TRBD2. CDR1 and CDR2 (germline): ENHRY, SYGVKD. This CDR3 region has 16 residues. V was pared by 11 bases and J by 6 bases, with 17 bases of the junction left unmatched.

CDR3 region: CASSQRQSPLYEQYF. The CDR3 nucleotides are TGTGCCAGCAGTCAGAGACAGTCCCCCCTCTACGAGCAGTACTTC. The chain couples TRBV2 to TRBJ2-7; possible D gene TRBD1, 5 bases. V lost 5 bases and J 3 bases, leaving 17 bases between the germline ends. This CDR3 comprises 15 residues. The germline CDR1 and CDR2 sequences are SNHLY and FYNNEI.

V gene TRBV7-8 combines with J gene TRBJ1-1, with D possibly TRBD1 on 6 matching bases. V dropped 5 bases and J dropped 4 bases, with 17 bases sitting between them. Per germline, CDR1 SGHVS and CDR2 FQNEAQ. The CDR3 contains 15 residues. The DNA for the CDR3 is TGTGCCAGCAGCCCACTGACAGGCCCTTCCACTGAAGCTTTCTTT. It specifies CASSPLTGPSTEAFF.

The CDR3 here is CASSPSGGPQETQYF. The CDR3 DNA follows: TGTGCCAGCAGCCCTAGCGGGGGGCCTCAAGAGACCCAGTACTTC. The V and J genes are TRBV7-3 and TRBJ2-5; TRBD2 matches at 11 bases. Germline V lookup: CDR1 SGHTA, CDR2 FQGTGA. The CDR3 consists of 15 residues. The ends lost 5 bases at V and 2 bases at J; junction bases unmatched: 4.

The V call is TRBV28, the J call TRBJ2-3, with 7 positions matching TRBD1. This CDR3 comprises 15 residues. CDR1 and CDR2 (germline): MDHEN, SYDVKM. Trimming at V came to 4 bases and at J to 4 bases, leaving 8 bases not matched to a gene. CDR3 amino acids: CASSYEGQLPDTQYF. CDR3 nucleotides: TGTGCCAGCAGTTATGAGGGACAGCTCCCAGATACGCAGTATTTT. Complete variable domain (other parts from reference TRBV28 and TRBJ2-3): DVKVTQSSRYLVKRTGEKVFLECVQDMDHENMFWYRQDPGLGLRLIYFSYDVKMKEKGDIPEGYSVSREKKERFSLILESASTNQTSMYLCASSYEGQLPDTQYFGPGTRLTVL.